Below, 21 T cell receptor beta chains from the same sample are listed, as sequenced in a study of identifying expanded T cells in peripheral blood. Libraries were prepared by immunoSEQ multiplex PCR; TCRdb keeps only in-frame clonotypes and omits some of them. The data hold about 50,000 clones, with about 80% observed a single time. The sample consisted of blood. The receptors were sampled from a person between 18 and 75 years old in good health.

The V and J genes are TRBV1 and TRBJ1-1; TRBD1, as called in the table, went unchecked against the DNA. TRBV1 is flagged as a pseudogene. This CDR3 comprises 17 residues. The CDR3 here is CTSSHFYTGDPNTEAFF. The CDR3 DNA sequence: TGCACCAGCAGCCACTTCTACACAGGGGATCCTAACACTGAAGCTTTCTTT.

This chain joins TRBV6-4 and TRBJ2-1; 7 positions agree with TRBD2. Germline trimming cut 0 bases from V and 6 bases from J; bases unmatched to any gene: 8. The CDR3 extends over 16 amino acids. The V gene's germline CDR1 is MRHNA and CDR2 SNTAGT. CDR3 in amino acids: CASSDSSGTPSNEQFF. In DNA form, the CDR3 reads TGTGCCAGCAGTGACTCAAGCGGGACCCCCTCCAATGAGCAGTTCTTC.

This sequence joins TRBV6-5 and TRBJ1-1; D remains unclear. The germline V and J ends were trimmed by 2 bases and 0 bases, with 10 bases remaining between them. CDR3 length: 15 amino acids. Germline V gene sequence: CDR1 MNHEY, CDR2 SVGAGI. Here the CDR3 reads CASSYLVGLNTEAFF. CDR3 in DNA: TGTGCCAGCAGTTACCTTGTAGGATTGAACACTGAAGCTTTCTTT.

V gene TRBV6-5 combines with J gene TRBJ1-1; D not certain. Trimming took off 6 bases at V and 1 base at J, with 9 bases between the two ends. The CDR3 has 13 residues. From germline, CDR1 is MNHEY and CDR2 SVGAGI. CDR3 region: CASRSTANTEAFF. For the CDR3, the DNA is TGTGCCAGCAGATCCACAGCGAACACTGAAGCTTTCTTT.

In this sample, this clone turned up once. The chain links TRBV10-3 to TRBJ2-3; 9 bases map to TRBD2. Trimming cost V 0 bases and J 3 bases; bases outside gene matches: 7. The CDR3 loop spans 17 amino acids. The germline gives CDR1 ENHRY, CDR2 SYGVKD. As DNA, the CDR3 is TGTGCCATCAGTGAGTCGACAGGCGGGAGGGCAACAGATACGCAGTATTTT. Translation: CAISESTGGRATDTQYF.

The V and J genes are TRBV2 and TRBJ2-2, with a weak D call TRBD2 (5 bases). This CDR3 region has 14 residues. The germline gives CDR1 SNHLY, CDR2 FYNNEI. Trimming pared 6 bases from V and 5 bases from J, leaving 13 bases between. The CDR3 region is CASRDFHPTGELFF. Written as DNA, the CDR3 is TGTGCCAGCAGGGACTTCCATCCTACCGGGGAGCTGTTTTTT.

The rearrangement links TRBV19 to TRBJ1-1, with D perhaps TRBD1 (6 bases). The CDR3 extends over 15 amino acids. Per germline, CDR1 LNHDA and CDR2 SQIVND (reference sequence). Trimming took 4 bases from V and 7 from J, leaving 19 bases between them. CDR3 nucleotide sequence: TGTGCCAGTAGTACCCCGGGGATCGACAGGTTTGAAGCTTTCTTT. Its protein is CASSTPGIDRFEAFF.

This rearrangement joins TRBV29-1 to TRBJ2-1; no reliable D call. From germline, CDR1 is SQVTM and CDR2 ANQGSEA. Trimming pared 0 bases from V and 12 bases from J, leaving 9 bases between. The CDR3 is made up of 11 amino acids. The CDR3 coding sequence is TGCAGCGTTGAAGATCCAGTGGTGCAGTTCTTC. This translates into CSVEDPVVQFF.

This clone appeared a single time. The rearrangement joins TRBV7-2 to TRBJ1-5; D remains unclear. The CDR3 is 15 amino acids. Germline V gene lookup returns CDR1 SGHTA and CDR2 FQGNSA. V lost 2 bases and J 2 bases, leaving 10 bases between the germline ends. The CDR3 spells CASSLRGDGNQPQHF. The CDR3 DNA reads as TGTGCCAGCAGCTTACGGGGTGACGGCAATCAGCCCCAGCATTTT.

In nucleotides, the CDR3 is TGTGCCAGCAGCTTAATCGCAGATACGCAGTATTTT. This translates into CASSLIADTQYF. V gene TRBV7-9 combines with J gene TRBJ2-3; D uncertain. From germline, CDR1 is SEHNR and CDR2 FQNEAQ (reference sequence). V was shortened by 2 bases and J by 4 bases, with 4 bases between the two germline ends. This CDR3 has 12 amino acids.

This chain uses TRBV30 with TRBJ1-1; maybe TRBD1 (5 bases). This CDR3 region has 12 residues. Trimming removed 5 bases from V and 5 bases from J, with 12 bases in between. In germline, CDR1 is GTSNPN, CDR2 SVGIG (reference sequence). The CDR3 spells CAWAWGWTEAFF. CDR3 coding DNA: TGTGCCTGGGCCTGGGGCTGGACTGAAGCTTTCTTT.

The chain combines TRBV2 with TRBJ2-2; no clear D. The CDR3 contains 12 residues. V was clipped by 8 bases and J by 7 bases, with 11 bases between them. CDR1 is SNHLY, CDR2 FYNNEI, per germline. The CDR3 sequence: CASEKGIGELFF. The DNA of the CDR3 is TGTGCCAGCGAGAAGGGCATCGGGGAGCTGTTTTTT.

This clone was seen just once. V gene TRBV11-3 combines with J gene TRBJ2-4; no firm D call. CDR3 length equals 13 residues. V lost 5 bases to trimming and J lost 8 bases, with 13 bases between them. Germline assignment: CDR1 SGHNT and CDR2 YENEEA. CDR3 bases: TGTGCCAGCAGCCCGACACTGGGTGACATTCAGTACTTC. It translates to CASSPTLGDIQYF.

The V gene is TRBV7-8, the J gene TRBJ2-3, with TRBD2 matching over 10 bases. The germline V gene has CDR1 SGHVS and CDR2 FQNEAQ. V shed 1 base, J shed 7 bases, and the junction held 14 bases outside the gene matches. The CDR3 is made up of 18 amino acids. CDR3 nucleotides: TGTGCCAGCAGCTTAGTCGCGAGAGCGGGGGGGCCCCCATATACGCAGTATTTT. Its protein is CASSLVARAGGPPYTQYF.

The chain combines TRBV7-3 with TRBJ1-1; D may be TRBD1 (6 bases). The CDR3 extends over 13 amino acids. Germline values: CDR1 SGHTA, CDR2 FQGTGA. The V end lost 6 bases, the J end lost 2 bases, and 10 bases lay between the germline ends. This chain's CDR3 is CASRGGPNTEAFF. The CDR3 nucleotides are TGTGCCAGCAGAGGGGGGCCTAACACTGAAGCTTTCTTT.

V is TRBV25-1 and J is TRBJ1-2; D is perhaps TRBD1 (6 bases). Germline lookup yields CDR1 MGHDK and CDR2 SYGVNS. V was trimmed by 6 bases and J by 7 bases, leaving 12 bases between them. The CDR3 is made up of 12 amino acids. CDR3 residues: CASSPTGLGYTF. The CDR3 DNA is TGTGCCAGCAGCCCTACAGGGCTTGGCTACACCTTC.

The chain has TRBV30 and TRBJ2-1, with D uncertain. V gave up 1 base and J gave up 6 bases, with 4 bases separating them. This CDR3 has 11 amino acids. Germline CDR1 and CDR2: GTSNPN and SVGIG (reference sequence). The CDR3: CAWSAGNEQFF. CDR3 DNA sequence: TGTGCCTGGAGTGCCGGCAATGAGCAGTTCTTC.

This clone appeared a single time. This sequence joins TRBV18 and TRBJ2-3; 11 nucleotides agree with TRBD2. Trimming cost V 6 bases and J 9 bases; bases outside gene matches: 17. This CDR3 is 17 amino acids long. Germline V gene sequence: CDR1 KGHSH, CDR2 LQKENI. CDR3 DNA: TGTGCCAGCTCGCAGGAATCTAGCGGGGGGCCCTCGGGAACGCAGTATTTT. This translates into CASSQESSGGPSGTQYF.

The V call is TRBV29-1, the J call TRBJ1-1, with 8 nucleotides matching TRBD1. CDR1 and CDR2 (germline): SQVTM, ANQGSEA. J lost 4 bases, V lost 4 bases, and 11 bases had no gene match. The CDR3 contains 15 residues. CDR3: CSVVRKGTGITEAFF. The DNA for the CDR3 is TGCAGCGTTGTCCGAAAGGGGACAGGAATCACTGAAGCTTTCTTT.

The gene calls are TRBV19 and TRBJ1-2; no firm D call. Trimming left V 3 bases short and J 8 bases short, with 10 bases between. Germline-derived CDR1 and CDR2 are LNHDA and SQIVND (reference sequence). CDR3 length: 12 amino acids. Here the CDR3 DNA reads TGTGCCAGTAGTATGGAGAGACGAGGCTACACCTTC. Its protein product is CASSMERRGYTF.

This rearrangement joins TRBV19 to TRBJ1-4; perhaps TRBD1 as D (5 bases). The germline CDR1 and CDR2 sequences are LNHDA and SQIVND (reference sequence). There are 15 residues in the CDR3. V was pared by 3 bases and J by 10 bases, with 18 bases between. CDR3 protein: CASSMGTAPEGKLFF. CDR3 in DNA: TGTGCCAGTAGTATGGGGACTGCCCCCGAGGGAAAACTGTTTTTT.